The 18 T cell receptor beta chains below were found in one sample sequenced in a study of blood T cell repertoires in COVID-19. Assay: immunoSEQ multiplex PCR; the TCRdb copy retains only in-frame clones and omits some. Of fewer than 200,000 clones detected, around 87% appear once; the ten largest clones hold 2% to 3%. Sequencing was performed on peripheral blood. All receptors derive from a man aged 35 to 55 with active or convalescent COVID-19.

V and J are TRBV5-6 and TRBJ1-1; 8 bases fit TRBD1. Germline lookup yields CDR1 SGHDT and CDR2 YYEEEE. V shed 4 bases and J 7 bases; nucleotides not matched to a gene: 9. This CDR3 has 14 amino acids. CDR3 loop: CASSPGRGQNEAFF. DNA for the CDR3: TGTGCCAGCAGCCCGGGCAGGGGGCAGAATGAAGCTTTCTTT.

The chain carries TRBV5-4 and TRBJ2-5, with TRBD2 identical over 8 bases. The CDR3 runs 16 residues. Germline CDR1 and CDR2: SGHNT and YYREEE (reference sequence). J gave up 5 bases and V 0 bases, and 9 bases lay outside the gene matches. The CDR3 loop is CASSLGKAGAVETQYF. Written as DNA, the CDR3 is TGTGCCAGCAGCTTGGGTAAAGCGGGGGCGGTTGAGACCCAGTACTTC.

The V and J genes are TRBV5-6 and TRBJ1-6, with 7 bases matching TRBD1. CDR1 and CDR2 from the germline V gene are SGHDT and YYEEEE. CDR3 size: 16 residues. J lost 7 bases, V lost 0 bases, and 7 bases had no gene match. For the CDR3, the DNA is TGTGCCAGCAGCTTGGTTCGACAGGGTAGGAATTCACCCCTCCACTTT. It specifies CASSLVRQGRNSPLHF. The variable domain in full, completed from reference TRBV5-6 and TRBJ1-6, reads DAGVTQSPTHLIKTRGQQVTLRCSPKSGHDTVSWYQQALGQGPQFIFQYYEEEERQRGNFPDRFSGHQFPNYSSELNVNALLLGDSALYLCASSLVRQGRNSPLHFGNGTRLTVT.

With regard to this clone: One junction end disagrees with the germline gene, perhaps due to a read error. The CDR3 DNA reads TGTGCCAGCAGTAAAGCCTTACAGTTCTCTGGAAACACCATATATTTT. Amino acids: CASSKALQFSGNTIYF. The rearrangement joins TRBV6-1 to TRBJ1-3; no clear D gene. Germline V gene data show CDR1 as MNHNS and CDR2 as SASEGT. This CDR3 has 16 residues.

The rearrangement joins TRBV7-6 to TRBJ2-1; TRBD2 aligns across 11 bases. Germline assignment: CDR1 SGHVS and CDR2 FNYEAQ. V gave up 3 bases and J gave up 6 bases; unmatched junction bases: 4. This CDR3 comprises 15 residues. The CDR3: CASSFLAGGLNEQFF. In DNA form, the CDR3 reads TGTGCCAGCAGCTTCCTAGCGGGGGGCCTCAATGAGCAGTTCTTC.

V and J are TRBV6-2 or TRBV6-3 and TRBJ1-5; D is perhaps TRBD1 (5 bases). V shed 4 bases and J shed 4 bases, with 5 bases lying between them. Germline loops: CDR1 MNHEY, CDR2 SVGEGT. The CDR3 runs 12 residues. In DNA, the CDR3 is TGTGCCAGCAGTTCAGGGAATCAGCCCCAGCATTTT. This translates into CASSSGNQPQHF.

This sequence joins TRBV4-1 and TRBJ2-3; the match to TRBD1 covers 8 bases. The length of the CDR3 is 14 residues. V trimming: 10 bases; J trimming: 2 bases; junction bases outside the gene matches: 8. The germline V gene encodes CDR1 MGHRA and CDR2 YSYEKL. CDR3 coding DNA: TGCGCCACCTCCCCACAGGGGGTCACAGATACGCAGTATTTT. Amino acids: CATSPQGVTDTQYF.

The chain combines TRBV13 with TRBJ2-3; 9 nucleotides agree with TRBD2. Germline CDR1 reads PRHDT; CDR2 reads FYEKMQ (reference sequence). This CDR3 has 16 amino acids. V was pared by 3 bases and J by 3 bases, with 7 bases of the junction left unmatched. The CDR3 DNA sequence: TGTGCCAGCAGCTTCTTTGGCGGGGGGGCGACAGATACGCAGTATTTT. Amino acid sequence: CASSFFGGGATDTQYF. Using reference TRBV13 and TRBJ2-3 for the parts outside the CDR3, the full variable domain is AAGVIQSPRHLIKEKRETATLKCYPIPRHDTVYWYQQGPGQDPQFLISFYEKMQSDKGSIPDRFSAQQFSDYHSELNMSSLELGDSALYFCASSFFGGGATDTQYFGPGTRLTVL.

The J gene is TRBJ2-7, the V gene TRBV4-1, with D unresolved. This CDR3 comprises 14 residues. CDR1 is MGHRA, CDR2 YSYEKL, per germline. Trimming removed 5 bases at V and 3 bases at J, with 14 bases between. CDR3 region: CASSDTAHNYEQYF. The CDR3, as DNA: TGCGCCAGCAGCGATACAGCCCACAACTACGAGCAGTACTTC.

The chain uses TRBV11-3 and TRBJ2-2, with unresolved D. Looked up from germline, CDR1 is SGHNT and CDR2 is YENEEA. V gave up 5 bases and J gave up 2 bases, with 3 bases separating them. CDR3 length: 12 amino acids. CDR3 in amino acids: CASSPNTGELFF. CDR3 bases: TGTGCCAGCAGCCCAAACACCGGGGAGCTGTTTTTT.

The J gene is TRBJ2-1, the V gene TRBV9, with 8 bases aligning to TRBD2. The CDR3 covers 16 residues. Per germline, CDR1 SGDLS and CDR2 YYNGEE. Trimming at V came to 2 bases and at J to 0 bases, leaving 4 bases not matched to a gene. The CDR3 bases are TGTGCCAGCAGCGTGGCGGGGGGAAGCTCCTACAATGAGCAGTTCTTC. Translation gives CASSVAGGSSYNEQFF.

This rearrangement joins TRBV27 to TRBJ2-5; maybe TRBD1 (5 bases). Germline values: CDR1 MNHEY, CDR2 SMNVEV (reference sequence). V was cut by 5 bases and J by 5 bases, with 15 bases left in between. The CDR3 is made up of 14 amino acids. The CDR3 nucleotides read TGTGCCAGCAGTACACGACAGTTGATGGAGACCCAGTACTTC. Residues: CASSTRQLMETQYF.

V gene TRBV6-5 combines with J gene TRBJ2-1; D gene unclear. Per the germline V gene, CDR1 is MNHEY and CDR2 is SVGAGI. Trimming cost V 8 bases and J 1 base, with 12 bases left between them. CDR3 length equals 14 residues. This CDR3 is CASLGTSSYNEQFF. CDR3 in DNA: TGTGCCAGCCTAGGTACTTCATCCTACAATGAGCAGTTCTTC.

The chain carries TRBV1 and TRBJ2-7; the DNA was not used to check the table's D call, TRBD1. TRBV1 constitutes a pseudogene. The CDR3 sequence is 14 residues long. The CDR3 here is CTSSQDLAPYEQYF. In DNA, the CDR3 is TGCACCAGCAGCCAAGATCTGGCCCCCTACGAGCAGTACTTC.

The chain joins TRBV28 to TRBJ1-3; D might be TRBD1 (6 bases). V was trimmed by 5 bases and J by 4 bases, leaving 15 bases between them. This CDR3 is 15 amino acids long. Looked up from germline, CDR1 is MDHEN and CDR2 is SYDVKM. CDR3 sequence (DNA): TGTGCCAGCAGTCCTGGCATGACAGGCGGAAACACCATATATTTT. It codes for CASSPGMTGGNTIYF.

The chain recombines TRBV4-3 with TRBJ1-6; no reliable D call. The CDR3 loop spans 15 amino acids. CDR1 is LGHNA and CDR2 is YSLEER in the germline V gene. The V end was cut by 0 bases, the J end by 10 bases, with 13 bases between. The CDR3 region is CASSQDRGRGSPLHF. The DNA for the CDR3 is TGCGCCAGCAGCCAAGATCGGGGAAGAGGGTCACCCCTCCACTTT.

The chain uses TRBV11-3 and TRBJ1-1; a possible D gene is TRBD1 (5 bases). CDR1 is SGHNT, CDR2 YENEEA, per germline. The CDR3 runs to 11 residues. V was cut by 3 bases and J by 10 bases, with 9 bases left in between. This chain's CDR3 is CASSLGGVAFF. The CDR3 DNA reads TGTGCCAGCAGCTTGGGGGGAGTAGCTTTCTTT.

The chain combines TRBV6-1 with TRBJ1-1, with D unresolved. This CDR3 has 13 amino acids. V was trimmed by 3 bases and J by 2 bases, leaving 7 bases between them. Per the germline V gene, CDR1 is MNHNS and CDR2 is SASEGT. The chain's CDR3 is CASSDPLNTEAFF. The DNA of the CDR3 is TGTGCCAGCAGTGATCCACTTAACACTGAAGCTTTCTTT.